These T cell receptor beta chains were read from a single sample in a study of blood T cell repertoires in COVID-19. Here immunoSEQ multiplex PCR was the method, and the copy in TCRdb shows in-frame clones only, minus some. The table has tens of thousands of clones, about 85% seen once; the top ten hold 7% to 7.5%. Source material: peripheral blood. Every receptor here comes from a human donor in a cohort sampled during active COVID-19. The CDR3 runs from the conserved cysteine through the conserved F or W.

j_gene,v_gene,CDR3aa
TRBJ2-7,TRBV18,CASSPPGQGGYEQYF
TRBJ1-1,TRBV18,CASSSGGGTEAFF
TRBJ1-6,TRBV6-5,CASRKQGFTPLHF
TRBJ2-4,TRBV27,CASPVRTELAKNIQYF
TRBJ1-5,TRBV30,CAWSIDTGMGQPQHF
TRBJ2-3,TRBV28,CASSLPSGSGDTQYF
TRBJ1-1,TRBV30,CAWSREQGGYTEAFF
TRBJ1-1,TRBV12-3/TRBV12-4,CASSFRRDTEAFF
TRBJ2-7,TRBV5-6,CASSLNRGARGGEQYF
TRBJ2-2,TRBV9,CASSVNTLRGRVPGELFF
TRBJ1-1,TRBV9,CASSVGGSGANTEAFF
TRBJ1-2,TRBV29-1,CSVGSYGYTF
TRBJ1-5,TRBV10-2,CASSEGASNQPQHF
TRBJ2-3,TRBV4-1,CASSQSRTKLAGGGKDTQYF
TRBJ2-7,TRBV7-9,CASSPRLAYEQYF
TRBJ2-3,TRBV7-3,CASSLLRVTDTQYF
TRBJ1-4,TRBV30,CAWSVGQGVSNEKLFF
TRBJ2-1,TRBV27,CASSSGLGTGGNEQFF
TRBJ2-1,TRBV9,CASSPDSSSYNEQFF
TRBJ2-2,TRBV7-6,CASSWGQVNTGELFF
TRBJ1-5,TRBV27,CASRMGVGGQPQHF
TRBJ1-5,TRBV28,CASRGTSVYQPQHF
TRBJ1-2,TRBV6-5,CASKTGNGYTF
TRBJ1-2,TRBV2,CASTWKAGDYGYTF
TRBJ2-7,TRBV27,CASGDYEQYF
TRBJ2-3,TRBV27,CASGSPTDTQYF
TRBJ1-4,TRBV27,CASSSSVGGFNEKLFF
TRBJ2-5,TRBV7-3,CASSPYLNSGWYF
TRBJ1-5,TRBV7-2,CASSLVSGVSNQPQHF
TRBJ2-7,TRBV7-9,CASSLTGGSDEQYF
TRBJ2-3,TRBV7-2,CASRVNRDPSDTQYF
TRBJ2-5,TRBV6-1,CASSEELAPPLTQYF
TRBJ2-1,TRBV9,CASSVGGSTYNEQFF
TRBJ1-6,TRBV20-1,CSASPLDGGGYSSYNSPLHF
TRBJ2-7,TRBV18,CASSPNPGNEQYF
TRBJ2-1,TRBV18,CASSPTQANEQFF
TRBJ2-4,TRBV6-5,CASSPRSQRPIQYF
TRBJ2-3,TRBV5-1,CASSPGPARTDTQYF
TRBJ2-7,TRBV11-2,CASSPPPGQGAYEQYF
TRBJ2-3,TRBV27,CASSLSAATDTQYF
TRBJ2-7,TRBV6-6,CASSSSVLSGRHEQYF
TRBJ1-2,TRBV9,CASSAGTLYGYTF
TRBJ1-6,TRBV10-3,CAISGGQGTETPLHF
TRBJ1-6,TRBV5-4,CASSFYGQYNSPLHF
TRBJ2-1,TRBV5-6,CASSLGLAGVSYNEQFF
TRBJ2-1,TRBV19,CASSIGGGTNNEQFF
TRBJ2-1,TRBV30,CAWSVAQGNEQFF
TRBJ1-3,TRBV30,CAWNPGSGNTIYF
TRBJ2-7,TRBV5-1,CASRRQPNSYEQYF
TRBJ1-4,TRBV7-9,CASSQGLTNEKLFF
TRBJ2-7,TRBV5-5,CASSSTYEQYF
TRBJ1-3,TRBV6-1,CASSGPGVYSGNTIYF
TRBJ2-3,TRBV5-5,CASRRTSGSLTDTQYF